This TCR beta chain was recovered during a study of T cells in Graves' hyperthyroidism and ophthalmopathy. The overall study: Blood was drawn when the patient was first diagnosed and still untreated. Findings and caveats of the study: From stable hyperthyroidism, ophthalmopathy was set apart by a 13 V-J model.

This clonotype showed up many times. Its antigen is not identified. Hyperthyroidism in the patients, aged 18 to 65, was newly diagnosed and under 2 months in duration. Uncontrolled infection, other autoimmune disease, pregnancy or lactation barred patients from enrollment. This CDR3 is built from 14 residues. V was cut by 1 base and J by 5 bases, with 14 bases left in between. Germline lookup yields CDR1 GTSNPN and CDR2 SVGIG (reference sequence). Template material for amplifying TCR beta CDR3 regions consisted of RNA transcripts. The HTBI primer set served for first-round RT-PCR of the TCR CDR3. One entry per CDR3 protein results from TCRdb running MiXCR on the multiplex PCR reads. The sample has approximately 300,000 distinct CDR3 sequences, around 17% seen once; the top ten hold 33%.

V gene TRBV30 combines with J gene TRBJ1-1, with D unclear. This receptor was identified in a young man with Graves' hyperthyroidism. The sample consisted of blood. The CDR3 region has the DNA TGTGCCTGGAGTGGAGGGATGGTAGGGACTGAAGCTTTCTTT. It codes for CAWSGGMVGTEAFF.